These 31 T cell receptor beta chains originate from one sample sequenced in a study of long-term antiretroviral therapy in people with HIV (dated by TCRdb to 2021 to 2024). The immunoSEQ hsTCRB v3.0 assay was used at survey level resolution for TRB variable region sequencing. TCRdb retrieved this table from immuneACCESS and kept in-frame rearrangements only. Not all clones are present; in checked studies, unresolved V genes account for under half, and no reason is known for the remainder. This sample lists some 40,000 clones; about nine tenths were detected once. Under 4.5% of the sample is in the top ten clones. The sample consisted of unsorted PBMCs, taken 1.2 years after starting antiretroviral therapy. Source of these receptors: a woman in her forties or fifties with HIV.

This rearrangement joins TRBV25-1 to TRBJ1-2; a possible D gene is TRBD1 (6 bases). The V gene's germline CDR1 is MGHDK and CDR2 SYGVNS. The V end was cut by 8 bases, the J end by 8 bases, with 15 bases between. This CDR3 is 12 amino acids long. The CDR3 region is CASGQWPRGYTF. The DNA for the CDR3 is TGTGCCAGCGGACAGTGGCCTAGGGGCTACACCTTC.

The chain employs TRBV5-1 and TRBJ2-3; TRBD2 matches 10 bases. V shed 4 bases and J 0 bases; nucleotides not matched to a gene: 17. Germline V gene data show CDR1 as SGHRS and CDR2 as YFSETQ. This CDR3 is 20 amino acids long. The CDR3 DNA is TGCGCCAGCAGCGTTCAAGCGGGGGGGCCCTTTGGTTCTAGCACAGATACGCAGTATTTT. It encodes CASSVQAGGPFGSSTDTQYF. The whole variable domain, filled in from reference TRBV5-1 and TRBJ2-3, reads KAGVTQTPRYLIKTRGQQVTLSCSPISGHRSVSWYQQTPGQGLQFLFEYFSETQRNKGNFPGRFSGRQFSNSRSEMNVSTLELGDSALYLCASSVQAGGPFGSSTDTQYFGPGTRLTVL.

The chain uses TRBV7-2 and TRBJ1-4; D is perhaps TRBD1 (5 bases). The germline V gene encodes CDR1 SGHTA and CDR2 FQGNSA. The CDR3 covers 16 residues. V dropped 5 bases and J dropped 4 bases, with 17 bases sitting between them. The CDR3 DNA is TGTGCCAGCAGCACGCAATCAGGGCCCTTTAATGAAAAACTGTTTTTT. Protein sequence: CASSTQSGPFNEKLFF.

This chain connects TRBV6-1 to TRBJ2-1; D unresolved. Trimming stripped 0 bases from V and 10 bases from J, with 4 bases between. Germline CDR1 and CDR2: MNHNS and SASEGT. The CDR3 is 11 amino acids. The CDR3 DNA is TGTGCCAGCAGTGAAGCGAGCGAGCAGTTCTTC. Its protein product is CASSEASEQFF.

The chain has TRBV7-8 and TRBJ1-1; no clear D. The CDR3 length is 13 residues. Trimming shortened V by 1 base and J by 5 bases, and 8 bases separated the two germline ends. Germline lookup yields CDR1 SGHVS and CDR2 FQNEAQ. CDR3 in amino acids: CASSLDGGTEAFF. The CDR3 DNA sequence: TGTGCCAGCAGCTTAGATGGAGGTACTGAAGCTTTCTTT.

CDR3 sequence: CASSLPSGGLDEQYF. The CDR3 DNA sequence: TGTGCCAGCAGCTTACCTAGCGGGGGACTCGACGAGCAGTACTTC. This rearrangement joins TRBV7-2 to TRBJ2-7; 10 positions agree with TRBD2. The CDR3 contains 15 residues. Germline V gene lookup returns CDR1 SGHTA and CDR2 FQGNSA. With 2 bases clipped from V and 5 bases from J, the junction kept 6 bases outside the gene matches. The variable domain in full, with the rest retrieved from reference TRBV7-2 and TRBJ2-7, is GAGVSQSPSNKVTEKGKDVELRCDPISGHTALYWYRQSLGQGLEFLIYFQGNSAPDKSGLPSDRFSAERTGGSVSTLTIQRTQQEDSAVYLCASSLPSGGLDEQYFGPGTRLTVT.

CDR3 nucleotides: TGTGCCTGGAGTGCCGGGACAGGGGCCTACGAGCAGTACTTC. It translates to CAWSAGTGAYEQYF. V is TRBV30 and J is TRBJ2-7, with 10 bases that match TRBD1. The germline CDR1 and CDR2 sequences are GTSNPN and SVGIG (reference sequence). V dropped 1 base and J dropped 2; count of bases not matched to a gene: 2. CDR3 size: 14 residues.

This rearrangement joins TRBV7-8 to TRBJ2-5; TRBD2 is a possible D gene (5 bases). V shed 2 bases and J shed 5 bases, with 15 bases lying between them. CDR1 and CDR2 from the germline V gene are SGHVS and FQNEAQ. This CDR3 has 15 amino acids. CDR3 in amino acids: CASSLSRRRRETQYF. The CDR3 coding sequence is TGTGCCAGCAGCTTATCCCGACGGAGGAGGGAGACCCAGTACTTC.

CDR3 DNA: TGTGCCAGCAGCTTAGGGGGACTTAACACCGGGGAGCTGTTTTTT. It yields the protein CASSLGGLNTGELFF. This chain connects TRBV7-9 to TRBJ2-2; tentatively, D is TRBD2 (6 bases). Looked up from germline, CDR1 is SEHNR and CDR2 is FQNEAQ (reference sequence). This CDR3 is 15 amino acids long. Trimming pared 1 base from V and 2 bases from J, leaving 8 bases between. Drawing the rest from reference TRBV7-9 and TRBJ2-2, the complete variable domain is DTGVSQNPRHKITKRGQNVTFRCDPISEHNRLYWYRQTLGQGPEFLTYFQNEAQLEKSRLLSDRFSAERPKGSFSTLEIQRTEQGDSAMYLCASSLGGLNTGELFFGEGSRLTVL.

This chain joins TRBV30 and TRBJ2-5; D is perhaps TRBD2 (5 bases). The CDR3 has 13 residues. Trimming cost V 3 bases and J 5 bases, with 13 bases left between them. CDR1 is GTSNPN, CDR2 SVGIG, per germline (reference sequence). CDR3 bases: TGTGCCTGGAGCGGTGGACTCTCGGAGACCCAGTACTTC. Protein sequence: CAWSGGLSETQYF.

V usage is TRBV7-8 and J usage is TRBJ2-3; D is possibly TRBD1 (5 bases). The CDR3 is 15 residues long. In germline, CDR1 is SGHVS, CDR2 FQNEAQ. V was cut by 5 bases and J by 5 bases, with 17 bases left in between. The CDR3 protein is CASSRVWGRGDTQYF. DNA for the CDR3: TGTGCCAGCAGCCGGGTGTGGGGCCGAGGAGATACGCAGTATTTT.

This chain uses TRBV27 with TRBJ2-3; D gene unclear. CDR1 is MNHEY, CDR2 SMNVEV, per germline (reference sequence). The CDR3 covers 17 residues. The germline V and J ends were trimmed by 0 bases and 2 bases, with 15 bases remaining between them. CDR3 region: CASSLSLTYATTDTQYF. In nucleotides, the CDR3 is TGTGCCAGCAGTTTATCCTTGACCTATGCCACCACAGATACGCAGTATTTT.

The CDR3 spells CASSFPTGGGYEQFF. DNA for the CDR3: TGTGCCAGCAGCTTTCCCACAGGGGGCGGGTATGAGCAGTTCTTC. V and J are TRBV5-4 and TRBJ2-1, with 9 bases that match TRBD1. There are 15 residues in the CDR3. In germline, CDR1 is SGHNT, CDR2 YYREEE (reference sequence). V gave up 2 bases and J gave up 8 bases; unmatched junction bases: 8.

The V and J genes are TRBV30 and TRBJ1-6; maybe TRBD1 (5 bases). From germline, CDR1 is GTSNPN and CDR2 SVGIG (reference sequence). The CDR3 has 14 amino acids. Trimming removed 0 bases from V and 9 bases from J, with 12 bases in between. CDR3 sequence: CAWSVLGVGSPLHF. The DNA for the CDR3 is TGTGCCTGGAGTGTATTGGGGGTAGGTTCACCCCTCCACTTT.

The chain is built from TRBV10-3 and TRBJ1-1; the D gene is possibly TRBD1 (6 bases). Germline V gives CDR1 ENHRY, CDR2 SYGVKD. This CDR3 is built from 14 residues. Trimming shortened V by 0 bases and J by 4 bases, and 9 bases separated the two germline ends. The CDR3 coding sequence is TGTGCCATCAGTGAGTCGGGGGGCTCCACTGAAGCTTTCTTT. The encoded protein is CAISESGGSTEAFF.

This chain joins TRBV30 and TRBJ1-4; D perhaps matches TRBD1 (6 bases). Germline loops: CDR1 GTSNPN, CDR2 SVGIG (reference sequence). The V gene lost 1 base and the J gene lost 7 bases, with 16 bases spanning the gap. The CDR3 length is 15 residues. The CDR3, as DNA: TGTGCCTGGAGTGGAACACACTTAGGGGGTGAAAAACTGTTTTTT. Protein sequence: CAWSGTHLGGEKLFF.

V gene TRBV6-5 combines with J gene TRBJ2-1, with 7 positions matching TRBD1. Germline loops: CDR1 MNHEY, CDR2 SVGAGI. The V segment lost 7 bases and the J segment 0 bases; nucleotides outside the gene matches: 6. The CDR3 extends over 15 amino acids. As DNA, the CDR3 is TGTGCCAGCACGATAGGGGGCAGCTCCTACAATGAGCAGTTCTTC. As protein: CASTIGGSSYNEQFF.

The chain links TRBV7-9 to TRBJ1-2; D is unclear. Germline values: CDR1 SEHNR, CDR2 FQNEAQ (reference sequence). The V and J ends lost 5 bases and 2 bases respectively, with 15 bases between them. The CDR3 is 15 residues long. CDR3 nucleotide sequence: TGTGCCAGCAGCCGTCCAGTAGGGAAAAACTATGGCTACACCTTC. Translation: CASSRPVGKNYGYTF. Drawing the rest from reference TRBV7-9 and TRBJ1-2, the complete variable domain is DTGVSQNPRHKITKRGQNVTFRCDPISEHNRLYWYRQTLGQGPEFLTYFQNEAQLEKSRLLSDRFSAERPKGSFSTLEIQRTEQGDSAMYLCASSRPVGKNYGYTFGSGTRLTVV.

This clone has only one observation. The chain joins TRBV7-8 to TRBJ2-2, with no clear D. The V end lost 8 bases, the J end lost 1 base, and 8 bases lay between the germline ends. The CDR3 totals 13 residues. Per germline, CDR1 SGHVS and CDR2 FQNEAQ. CDR3 DNA sequence: TGTGCCAGCGTTAAGGGGAACACCGGGGAGCTGTTTTTT. Protein sequence: CASVKGNTGELFF.

The genes are TRBV4-1 and TRBJ2-5; 9 positions agree with TRBD2. The CDR3 totals 16 residues. Germline CDR1 reads MGHRA; CDR2 reads YSYEKL. The trim removed 2 bases at V and 3 bases at J, leaving 7 bases unmatched. Here the CDR3 reads CASSQIGLASEETQYF. DNA for the CDR3: TGCGCCAGCAGCCAAATAGGACTAGCGAGTGAAGAGACCCAGTACTTC.

The genes are TRBV19 and TRBJ1-1; tentatively, D is TRBD1 (6 bases). The V gene's germline CDR1 is LNHDA and CDR2 SQIVND (reference sequence). The CDR3 runs to 12 residues. Trimming removed 7 bases at V and 9 bases at J, with 15 bases between. The CDR3 here is CASNTRTAKAFF. CDR3 in DNA: TGTGCCAGTAACACCCGGACAGCCAAAGCTTTCTTT.

V is TRBV2 and J is TRBJ1-2; no reliable D call. There are 16 residues in the CDR3. Germline CDR1 reads SNHLY; CDR2 reads FYNNEI. V shed 2 bases and J shed 4 bases, with 17 bases lying between them. The CDR3 DNA reads as TGTGCCAGCAGTGAAAGGATTGGGCCAACAATCTATGGCTACACCTTC. Translation: CASSERIGPTIYGYTF. The full variable domain, completed using reference TRBV2 and TRBJ1-2, is EPEVTQTPSHQVTQMGQEVILRCVPISNHLYFYWYRQILGQKVEFLVSFYNNEISEKSEIFDDQFSVERPDGSNFTLKIRSTKLEDSAMYFCASSERIGPTIYGYTFGSGTRLTVV.

J is TRBJ2-2 and V is TRBV6-1, with D hard to call. This CDR3 has 15 amino acids. CDR1 and CDR2 (germline): MNHNS, SASEGT. The V end lost 7 bases, the J end lost 0 bases, and 12 bases lay between the germline ends. Written as DNA, the CDR3 is TGTGCCAGCAAAAAGGAACAGACGAACACCGGGGAGCTGTTTTTT. Its translation is CASKKEQTNTGELFF.

The CDR3 loop is CASSLIAANEQFF. Here the CDR3 DNA reads TGTGCCAGCAGCTTAATAGCGGCGAATGAGCAGTTCTTC. The V call is TRBV2, the J call TRBJ2-1, with D perhaps matching TRBD2 (6 bases). Per the germline V gene, CDR1 is SNHLY and CDR2 is FYNNEI. V was pared by 6 bases and J by 7 bases, with 13 bases between. The CDR3 is made up of 13 amino acids. Drawing the rest from reference TRBV2 and TRBJ2-1, the complete variable domain is EPEVTQTPSHQVTQMGQEVILRCVPISNHLYFYWYRQILGQKVEFLVSFYNNEISEKSEIFDDQFSVERPDGSNFTLKIRSTKLEDSAMYFCASSLIAANEQFFGPGTRLTVL.

This clone was detected only once. V is TRBV19 and J is TRBJ1-5; 12 bases agree with TRBD1. V shed 3 bases, J shed 2 bases, and the junction held 5 bases outside the gene matches. The CDR3 contains 17 residues. Looked up from germline, CDR1 is LNHDA and CDR2 is SQIVND (reference sequence). The CDR3 reads CASSMGTGGSGNQPQHF. For the CDR3, the DNA is TGTGCCAGTAGTATGGGGACAGGGGGCTCGGGCAATCAGCCCCAGCATTTT.

The chain links TRBV6-5 to TRBJ1-5; D gene ambiguous. V dropped 0 bases and J dropped 7 bases, with 13 bases sitting between them. The CDR3 runs 15 residues. Germline CDR1 and CDR2: MNHEY and SVGAGI. Here the CDR3 DNA reads TGTGCCAGCAGTTACTCGTGGCGGGTCGGGCAGCCCCAGCATTTT. Translated, it gives CASSYSWRVGQPQHF.

This chain joins TRBV11-2 and TRBJ2-7; TRBD2 matches 8 bases. Germline CDR1 is SGHAT and CDR2 is FQNNGV. The CDR3 has 14 amino acids. V lost 6 bases to trimming and J lost 5 bases; unmatched junction nucleotides: 9. The CDR3 protein is CASRPGGGPHEQYF. In DNA, the CDR3 is TGTGCCAGCAGACCCGGGGGGGGGCCCCACGAGCAGTACTTC.

The chain joins TRBV14 to TRBJ1-1, with TRBD1 matching 7 bases. This CDR3 region has 13 residues. V shed 1 base, J shed 6 bases, and the junction held 2 bases outside the gene matches. The V gene's germline CDR1 is SGHDN and CDR2 FVKESK. CDR3 sequence: CASSQVRGAEAFF. CDR3 DNA: TGTGCCAGCAGCCAAGTCAGGGGGGCTGAAGCTTTCTTT.

This rearrangement joins TRBV21-1 to TRBJ2-5; the DNA was not used to check the table's D call, TRBD2. TRBV21-1 is classified as a pseudogene. This CDR3 is built from 16 residues. Here the CDR3 reads CASSKEGAGGRETQYF. As DNA, the CDR3 is TGTGCCAGCAGCAAAGAAGGAGCGGGGGGAAGGGAGACCCAGTACTTC.

This clone has just one count. The chain employs TRBV9 and TRBJ2-3; D is possibly TRBD1 or TRBD2 (5 bases each). This CDR3 region has 15 residues. The germline V gene has CDR1 SGDLS and CDR2 YYNGEE. The germline V and J ends were trimmed by 3 bases and 5 bases, with 16 bases remaining between them. DNA of the CDR3: TGTGCCAGCAGCGCTACTTATGAGGGGAGAGATACGCAGTATTTT. It is translated as CASSATYEGRDTQYF.

The rearrangement uses TRBV27 and TRBJ1-2; 7 bases fit TRBD1. CDR3 length equals 15 residues. With V trimmed by 5 bases and J by 0 bases, 6 bases remained unmatched. Germline V gives CDR1 MNHEY, CDR2 SMNVEV (reference sequence). The CDR3 loop is CASSNGDSSNYGYTF. The DNA of the CDR3 is TGTGCCAGCAGTAACGGGGACAGTTCTAACTATGGCTACACCTTC.